These T cell receptor beta chains were read from a single sample in a study of blood T cell repertoires in COVID-19. Sequenced by immunoSEQ multiplex PCR; TCRdb stores in-frame clones only, minus some. The repertoire has 250,000 to 300,000 clones, approximately 81% of them found once; the top ten carry 3.5% to 5%. The sample consisted of peripheral blood. These receptors all stem from a man in his 60s with acute or convalescent COVID-19. CDR3s include the opening cysteine and the closing phenylalanine or tryptophan. D genes are given only for firm matches.

D: NA; length: 14; V: TRBV7-2; CDR3: CASSLGGHQYEQYF
D: TRBD2; length: 15; V: TRBV2; CDR3: CASSEAPAGGREQYF
D: TRBD2; length: 15; V: TRBV10-3; CDR3: CAISLSGGPTDTQYF
D: TRBD1; length: 15; V: TRBV27; CDR3: CASSLSQGAVGGYTF
D: TRBD2; length: 17; V: TRBV7-3; CDR3: CASSLRGGSGGTDTQYF
D: TRBD2; length: 15; V: TRBV27; CDR3: CASSHSSGIYNEQFF
D: TRBD1; length: 14; V: TRBV6-6; CDR3: CASSFETGFQPQHF
D: NA; length: 13; V: TRBV12-3/TRBV12-4; CDR3: CASMGLDNSPLHF
D: NA; length: 14; V: TRBV2; CDR3: CASSEGTSTYEQYF
D: TRBD2; length: 13; V: TRBV10-3; CDR3: CATVAGVGETQYF
D: NA; length: 15; V: TRBV19; CDR3: CASRGLAIDTGELFF
D: TRBD2; length: 15; V: TRBV19; CDR3: CASSDSGGLQETQYF
D: TRBD2; length: 15; V: TRBV7-2; CDR3: CASSAPGGGYNEQFF
D: NA; length: 15; V: TRBV3-1/TRBV3-2; CDR3: CASSQDPGVGYGYTF
D: NA; length: 15; V: TRBV6-1; CDR3: CASSEKASWVETQYF
D: NA; length: 13; V: TRBV2; CDR3: CASSGGEGYGYTF
D: NA; length: 13; V: TRBV6-5; CDR3: CASSYNSVYGYTF
D: NA; length: 16; V: TRBV6-5; CDR3: CASSSLPGFGGYEQYF
D: TRBD1; length: 16; V: TRBV5-1; CDR3: CASSLGDRGTNEKLFF
D: NA; length: 15; V: TRBV7-9; CDR3: CASSTWDIPNTEAFF
D: TRBD2; length: 14; V: TRBV5-4; CDR3: CASSLASGAGEQYF
D: TRBD2; length: 16; V: TRBV5-6; CDR3: CASSLRTSGRGETQYF
D: NA; length: 14; V: TRBV3-1/TRBV3-2; CDR3: CASSWDTNTGELFF
D: TRBD2; length: 15; V: TRBV7-9; CDR3: CASSFSGGPTGELFF
D: TRBD1; length: 15; V: TRBV6-6; CDR3: CASSYPRTGGIEAFF
D: NA; length: 16; V: TRBV2; CDR3: CASSEVREGDRYGYTF
D: TRBD2; length: 14; V: TRBV2; CDR3: CASRLAGNTGELFF
D: TRBD1; length: 13; V: TRBV2; CDR3: CASSSGQGGGYTF
D: NA; length: 12; V: TRBV27; CDR3: CASSFRSYEQYF
D: NA; length: 17; V: TRBV19; CDR3: CASNNFQDYTTNEKLFF
D: NA; length: 11; V: TRBV30; CDR3: CAWGRDYGYTF
D: NA; length: 13; V: TRBV4-1; CDR3: CASSLELKRELFF
D: TRBD1; length: 17; V: TRBV24-1; CDR3: CATSDSRQGVGTDTQYF
D: TRBD2; length: 16; V: TRBV19; CDR3: CASGGIAGVNTDTQYF
D: TRBD1; length: 14; V: TRBV19; CDR3: CASRLQGVYNEQFF
D: TRBD1; length: 14; V: TRBV7-9; CDR3: CASSPRQGASQAFF